A selection of T cell receptor beta chains follows, all from one sample in a study of CD8 T cells in Susac syndrome. MiXCR was run by TCRdb on the immunoSEQ multiplex PCR reads, yielding one entry per CDR3 protein. The repertoire holds more than 95,000 distinct CDR3 sequences, with over 85% as singletons. The sample taken for sequencing was CD8+ T cells from PBMCs. These receptors all stem from a human donor with multiple sclerosis. Each CDR3 is given with its conserved first and last residue. The D gene is left open where the match is weak. The size entry is marked missing in some rows and otherwise reads once, few, many or a size class.

TRBJ2-3 | NA | 15 | TRBV5-1 | NA | CASSLREKSTDTQYF | TGCGCCAGCAGCTTGCGGGAGAAGTCAACAGATACGCAGTATTTT
TRBJ1-1 | NA | 15 | TRBV19 | NA | CASSLGYAAGREAFF | TGTGCCAGTAGTCTAGGATACGCGGCGGGTAGAGAAGCTTTCTTT
TRBJ2-7 | NA | 13 | TRBV30 | NA | CTWRGGTAYEQYF | TGTACCTGGAGGGGGGGGACAGCCTACGAGCAGTACTTC
TRBJ2-1 | TRBD2 | 15 | TRBV19 | once | CASSIGGGPYNEQFF | TGTGCCAGTAGTATAGGCGGGGGACCGTACAATGAGCAGTTCTTC
TRBJ1-4 | TRBD1 | 17 | TRBV5-1 | NA | CASSLVGRGATNEKLFF | TGCGCCAGCAGCTTGGTAGGCAGGGGGGCAACTAATGAAAAACTGTTTTTT
TRBJ2-3 | NA | 13 | TRBV6-6 | NA | CAIQGRFTDTQYF | TGTGCCATCCAGGGACGGTTCACAGATACGCAGTATTTT
TRBJ2-2 | TRBD2 | 15 | TRBV5-1 | NA | CASRGTSGNTGELFF | TGCGCCAGCAGAGGGACTAGCGGTAACACCGGGGAGCTGTTTTTT
TRBJ2-7 | NA | 14 | TRBV4-1 | NA | CASSQGPEGYEQYF | TGCGCCAGCAGCCAAGGACCGGAGGGGTACGAGCAGTACTTC
TRBJ1-1 | NA | 14 | TRBV5-1 | NA | CASSTEFQYTEAFF | TGCGCCAGCAGCACGGAATTTCAGTACACTGAAGCTTTCTTT
TRBJ2-1 | NA | 15 | TRBV5-6 | NA | CASSVAAGGGNEQFF | TGTGCCAGCAGCGTGGCGGCAGGAGGGGGGAATGAGCAGTTCTTC
TRBJ1-2 | NA | 15 | TRBV7-9 | NA | CASSPVQASAYGYTF | TGTGCCAGCAGCCCGGTCCAGGCTTCAGCGTATGGCTACACCTTC
TRBJ2-3 | NA | 14 | TRBV11-2 | NA | CASRPLGLTDTQYF | TGTGCCAGCAGGCCCCTAGGACTTACAGATACGCAGTATTTT
TRBJ2-5 | NA | 16 | TRBV15 | NA | CATSREHGLLQETQYF | TGTGCCACCAGCAGGGAGCATGGGCTACTACAAGAGACCCAGTACTTC
TRBJ1-5 | NA | 14 | TRBV23-1 | NA | CASSQSRSNQPQHF | TGCGCCAGCAGTCAATCTAGGAGCAATCAGCCCCAGCATTTT
TRBJ2-7 | NA | 14 | TRBV28 | NA | CASSPRKALYEQYF | TGTGCCAGCAGCCCCCGTAAGGCTCTCTACGAGCAGTACTTC
TRBJ2-2 | NA | 16 | TRBV6-5 | NA | CASSYSEGARPGELFF | TGTGCCAGCAGTTACTCTGAGGGTGCTCGTCCCGGGGAGCTGTTTTTT
TRBJ2-1 | NA | 17 | TRBV7-8 | NA | CASSPRGQGNVYNEQFF | TGTGCCAGCAGCCCTCGGGGTCAGGGTAATGTCTACAATGAGCAGTTCTTC
TRBJ2-7 | NA | 13 | TRBV5-1 | few | CASSFRLSYEQYF | TGTGCCAGCAGTTTCCGCCTCTCCTACGAGCAGTACTTC
TRBJ1-2 | TRBD1 | 12 | TRBV29-1 | NA | CSVRQGTYGYTF | TGCAGCGTGAGACAGGGGACCTATGGCTACACCTTC